A single sample is the source of the 29 T cell receptor beta chains below, sequenced in a study of blood T cell repertoires in COVID-19. Measured with immunoSEQ multiplex PCR; TCRdb has only the in-frame clones, and not every one. Here the sample spans approximately 210,000 clones, 65% to 90% being singletons. Sequenced sample: peripheral blood. The receptors here all came from a human donor in a cohort sampled during active COVID-19.

This rearrangement joins TRBV3-1 (or the pseudogene TRBV3-2) to TRBJ2-7; the match to TRBD2 covers 16 bases. The CDR3 extends over 18 amino acids. V was clipped by 2 bases and J by 5 bases; unmatched bases: 9. Germline V gene lookup returns CDR1 LGHDT and CDR2 YNNKEL (reference sequence). The CDR3 bases are TGTGCCAGCAGCCAAATTCAGGGACTAGCGGGAGGGGTAGACGAGCAGTACTTC. Its protein product is CASSQIQGLAGGVDEQYF.

This clone was recorded once. The V call is TRBV6-2 or TRBV6-3, the J call TRBJ1-1; 8 nucleotides match TRBD1. The CDR3 contains 13 residues. Germline values: CDR1 MNHEY, CDR2 SVGEGT. J lost 10 bases, V lost 2 bases, and 6 bases had no gene match. The CDR3 DNA follows: TGTGCCAGCAGTTACCTTCAGGGGGCCCGAGCTTTCTTT. This translates into CASSYLQGARAFF.

This clone was detected only a few times. The chain carries TRBV11-2 and TRBJ1-2; 9 bases map to TRBD1. The germline V gene has CDR1 SGHAT and CDR2 FQNNGV. This CDR3 region has 15 residues. The V segment lost 0 bases and the J segment 8 bases; nucleotides outside the gene matches: 7. The CDR3 region has the DNA TGTGCCAGCAGCTTAGATGGGACAGGGTATTACGGCTACACCTTC. It translates to CASSLDGTGYYGYTF.

This chain uses TRBV4-1 with TRBJ2-7; 8 positions agree with TRBD1. The germline V gene has CDR1 MGHRA and CDR2 YSYEKL. CDR3 length equals 19 residues. J gave up 2 bases and V 1 base, and 16 bases lay outside the gene matches. The CDR3 here is CASSQVLEGTGRKTYEQYF. In DNA, the CDR3 is TGCGCCAGCAGCCAAGTCCTCGAAGGGACAGGCAGAAAGACCTACGAGCAGTACTTC.

The chain is built from TRBV19 and TRBJ1-1, with D possibly being TRBD1 (6 bases). V lost 3 bases and J 0 bases, leaving 11 bases between the germline ends. This CDR3 region has 15 residues. Germline V CDR1 and CDR2: LNHDA, SQIVND (reference sequence). The CDR3 nucleotides are TGTGCCAGTAGTATTAGGACAGTACTGAACACTGAAGCTTTCTTT. It encodes CASSIRTVLNTEAFF.

The chain recombines TRBV19 with TRBJ2-7; a possible D gene is TRBD1 (6 bases). Trimming took 6 bases from V and 0 from J, leaving 9 bases between them. There are 13 residues in the CDR3. Germline-derived CDR1 and CDR2 are LNHDA and SQIVND (reference sequence). The CDR3 DNA follows: TGTGCCAGTAGCCGGGACACCTCCTACGAGCAGTACTTC. Protein product: CASSRDTSYEQYF.

The chain employs TRBV13 and TRBJ2-1, with 12 bases lining up with TRBD2. This CDR3 region has 19 residues. Germline loops: CDR1 PRHDT, CDR2 FYEKMQ (reference sequence). Trimming cost V 5 bases and J 4 bases; bases outside gene matches: 15. CDR3 residues: CASSPTTSGSPKVYNEQFF. The CDR3 bases are TGTGCCAGCAGCCCCACGACTAGCGGGAGTCCCAAGGTATACAATGAGCAGTTCTTC.

The CDR3 DNA sequence: TGTGCCACCAGTGACCCGCGACAGGGGAGGGGAGAGACCCAGTACTTC. Its protein product is CATSDPRQGRGETQYF. The V and J genes are TRBV24-1 and TRBJ2-5; tentative D call: TRBD1 (8 bases). V was trimmed by 4 bases and J by 4 bases, leaving 18 bases between them. There are 16 residues in the CDR3. Germline loops: CDR1 KGHDR, CDR2 SFDVKD.

The chain combines TRBV5-1 with TRBJ1-6, with D possibly TRBD1 on 6 matching bases. CDR3 length: 15 amino acids. CDR1 is SGHRS and CDR2 is YFSETQ in the germline V gene. V was cut by 6 bases and J by 0 bases, with 10 bases left in between. The CDR3 region has the DNA TGCGCCAGCACCAAGGACAGCTCCTATAATTCACCCCTCCACTTT. Its translation: CASTKDSSYNSPLHF.

V usage is TRBV7-2 and J usage is TRBJ2-7; perhaps TRBD1 as D (7 bases). Germline CDR1 is SGHTA and CDR2 is FQGNSA. The CDR3 length is 16 residues. V was pared by 1 base and J by 3 bases, with 16 bases between. CDR3 loop: CASSLGRAGQIYEQYF. The CDR3 DNA is TGTGCCAGCAGCTTAGGTCGGGCGGGACAGATCTACGAGCAGTACTTC.

This chain's CDR3 is CASSIDASSGNTIYF. CDR3 coding DNA: TGTGCCAGTAGTATAGACGCCAGTTCTGGAAACACCATATATTTT. The chain has TRBV19 and TRBJ1-3; D call uncertain. The CDR3 length is 15 residues. V gave up 0 bases and J gave up 1 base, with 7 bases separating them. CDR1 and CDR2 (germline): LNHDA, SQIVND (reference sequence). Full variable domain (rest looked up from reference TRBV19 and TRBJ1-3): DGGITQSPKYLFRKEGQNVTLSCEQNLNHDAMYWYRQDPGQGLRLIYYSQIVNDFQKGDIAEGYSVSREKKESFPLTVTSAQKNPTAFYLCASSIDASSGNTIYFGEGSWLTVV.

Turning to this clone: The junction shows a germline mismatch at one end, possibly a read error. V gene TRBV10-1 combines with J gene TRBJ1-5, with TRBD1 matching over 9 bases. Germline V gene lookup returns CDR1 WNHNN and CDR2 SYGVQD (reference sequence). This CDR3 region has 17 residues. The CDR3 coding sequence is TGCGCCAGCAGAGAGTCCTCGGGACAGGGAATCAATCAGCCCCAGCATTTT. This encodes CASRESSGQGINQPQHF.

The chain employs TRBV5-6 and TRBJ2-3, with 13 bases that match TRBD2. This CDR3 spans 15 amino acids. The germline CDR1 and CDR2 sequences are SGHDT and YYEEEE. After removal of 5 bases from V and 5 bases from J, the junction contained 5 bases not matched to a gene. CDR3 protein: CASRSRLAGGDTQYF. CDR3 nucleotides: TGTGCCAGCAGGAGTAGACTAGCGGGGGGAGATACGCAGTATTTT.

The CDR3 here is CASDSTYEQYF. The CDR3 bases are TGTGCCAGCGACAGTACTTACGAGCAGTACTTC. This rearrangement joins TRBV30 to TRBJ2-7, with TRBD1 as a possible D gene (5 bases). V gave up 8 bases and J gave up 4 bases, with 12 bases separating them. The CDR3 is made up of 11 amino acids. The germline gives CDR1 GTSNPN, CDR2 SVGIG (reference sequence).

The chain links TRBV4-3 to TRBJ2-1, with TRBD2 identical over 7 bases. The germline V gene encodes CDR1 LGHNA and CDR2 YSLEER. The CDR3 is made up of 16 amino acids. V lost 2 bases, J lost 0 bases, and 4 bases stayed unmatched. CDR3 loop: CASSQSRGSSYNEQFF. The CDR3 DNA is TGCGCCAGCAGCCAAAGTCGCGGGAGCTCCTACAATGAGCAGTTCTTC.

The V call is TRBV3-1 (or the pseudogene TRBV3-2), the J call TRBJ2-5; tentatively, D is TRBD2 (6 bases). Germline values: CDR1 LGHDT, CDR2 YNNKEL (reference sequence). The CDR3 sequence is 15 residues long. The germline V and J ends were trimmed by 5 bases and 0 bases, with 13 bases remaining between them. The CDR3 here is CASSVVAENQETQYF. CDR3 coding DNA: TGTGCCAGCAGCGTGGTAGCGGAAAACCAAGAGACCCAGTACTTC.

V is TRBV7-2 and J is TRBJ2-7; the match to TRBD1 covers 9 bases. This CDR3 has 15 residues. J gave up 3 bases and V 1 base, and 4 bases lay outside the gene matches. Germline V gene data show CDR1 as SGHTA and CDR2 as FQGNSA. In DNA, the CDR3 is TGTGCCAGCAGCTTAGGGGGGACAGGGCGCTACGAGCAGTACTTC. This gives the protein CASSLGGTGRYEQYF. Supplemented by reference TRBV7-2 and TRBJ2-7, the full variable domain reads GAGVSQSPSNKVTEKGKDVELRCDPISGHTALYWYRQSLGQGLEFLIYFQGNSAPDKSGLPSDRFSAERTGGSVSTLTIQRTQQEDSAVYLCASSLGGTGRYEQYFGPGTRLTVT.

This clone was seen at least ten times. This sample includes further DNA sequences coding for the same CDR3. This rearrangement joins TRBV19 to TRBJ2-7; the match to TRBD2 covers 7 bases. Looked up from germline, CDR1 is LNHDA and CDR2 is SQIVND (reference sequence). J gave up 2 bases and V 1 base, and 5 bases lay outside the gene matches. This CDR3 has 15 residues. This CDR3 is CASSIGLASPYEQYF. The CDR3 DNA is TGTGCCAGTAGTATAGGACTAGCAAGTCCCTACGAGCAGTACTTC.

CDR3 residues: CASSLKLAGVVGEAFF. The CDR3 DNA is TGTGCCAGCAGCTTAAAGTTAGCAGGGGTGGTCGGTGAAGCTTTCTTT. The rearrangement joins TRBV7-8 to TRBJ1-1; D may be TRBD1 (6 bases). Germline V gene lookup returns CDR1 SGHVS and CDR2 FQNEAQ. Trimming took off 2 bases at V and 7 bases at J, with 20 bases between the two ends. This CDR3 has 16 residues.

The V and J genes are TRBV12-2 and TRBJ1-2; TRBD1 reflects the table's D call only, with no check against the DNA. TRBV12-2 counts as a pseudogene. This CDR3 contains 17 residues. The DNA of the CDR3 is TGTGCAAGTCGCTTGCTATCCGGACAGGGCCAAAACTATGGCTACACCTTC. It translates to CASRLLSGQGQNYGYTF.

CDR3 DNA: TGTGCCAGCAGTTTAGGGACTAGCGGGAGAACATACAATGAGCAGTTCTTC. Amino acids: CASSLGTSGRTYNEQFF. The chain is built from TRBV27 and TRBJ2-1; 14 nucleotides line up with TRBD2. Losses at the gene ends were 2 bases for V and 4 bases for J; bases not matched to a gene: 4. Germline-derived CDR1 and CDR2 are MNHEY and SMNVEV (reference sequence). The CDR3 is made up of 17 amino acids.

CDR3: CASSSQQFLGQPQHF. CDR3 bases: TGTGCCAGCAGTTCGCAACAGTTTTTAGGCCAGCCCCAGCATTTT. The chain combines TRBV28 with TRBJ1-5; no clear D gene. V was trimmed by 4 bases and J by 7 bases, leaving 17 bases between them. The germline V gene has CDR1 MDHEN and CDR2 SYDVKM. The CDR3 sequence is 15 residues long.

This clone is categorized as medium-sized. CDR3 DNA: TGTGCCAGCAGTTTATCGTGGGCGGGTGAAAAACTGTTTTTT. This sequence encodes CASSLSWAGEKLFF. This chain links TRBV27 with TRBJ1-4; D is undetermined. The CDR3 contains 14 residues. Germline CDR1 reads MNHEY; CDR2 reads SMNVEV (reference sequence). V gave up 0 bases and J gave up 7 bases, with 9 bases separating them.

The CDR3 DNA follows: TGTGCCAGCAGATGGACAGGGGGGGGCAATCAGCCCCAGCATTTT. It codes for CASRWTGGGNQPQHF. J is TRBJ1-5 and V is TRBV27, with 10 positions matching TRBD1. The ends lost 6 bases at V and 2 bases at J; junction bases unmatched: 4. The CDR3 runs 15 residues. CDR1 is MNHEY and CDR2 is SMNVEV in the germline V gene (reference sequence).

V is TRBV9 and J is TRBJ2-3; TRBD2 is a possible D gene (6 bases). Germline assignment: CDR1 SGDLS and CDR2 YYNGEE. Trimming took off 1 base at V and 2 bases at J, with 11 bases between the two ends. The CDR3 is made up of 15 amino acids. CDR3 nucleotides: TGTGCCAGCAGCGTACAGGGACTTTCCACAGATACGCAGTATTTT. It specifies CASSVQGLSTDTQYF.

This chain uses TRBV4-2 with TRBJ2-7, with TRBD1 identical over 9 bases. With 4 bases clipped from V and 2 bases from J, the junction kept 6 bases outside the gene matches. From germline, CDR1 is LGHNA and CDR2 YNFKEQ. The CDR3 spans 15 residues. CDR3 bases: TGTGCCAGCAGCCCTAGGACAGGGGTAGCCTACGAGCAGTACTTC. It yields the protein CASSPRTGVAYEQYF.

This clone appeared once. The chain employs TRBV29-1 and TRBJ2-7, with 12 bases that match TRBD1. CDR1 is SQVTM and CDR2 is ANQGSEA in the germline V gene. This CDR3 comprises 13 residues. Trimming at V came to 5 bases and at J to 5 bases, leaving 4 bases not matched to a gene. CDR3 amino acids: CSVTGQGADEQYF. Here the CDR3 DNA reads TGCAGCGTTACGGGACAGGGGGCAGACGAGCAGTACTTC.

In DNA form, the CDR3 reads TGTGCCAGCAGCCGGGGGACTGGCGGGAGGGCCTACGAGCAGTACTTC. Translating gives CASSRGTGGRAYEQYF. The chain combines TRBV6-2 or TRBV6-3 with TRBJ2-7, with 9 nucleotides matching TRBD2. The germline V gene encodes CDR1 MNHEY and CDR2 SVGEGT. The V gene end was trimmed by 6 bases and the J gene end by 2 bases; junction bases not matched to a gene: 11. This CDR3 has 16 residues.

V gene TRBV28 combines with J gene TRBJ2-1, with TRBD2 matching over 11 bases. V lost 3 bases, J lost 6 bases, and 1 base stayed unmatched. CDR3 size: 14 residues. Germline V lookup: CDR1 MDHEN, CDR2 SYDVKM. CDR3 DNA: TGTGCCAGCAGTTTCGGGACTAGCGGCAATGAGCAGTTCTTC. Its translation: CASSFGTSGNEQFF. Drawing the rest from reference TRBV28 and TRBJ2-1, the complete variable domain is DVKVTQSSRYLVKRTGEKVFLECVQDMDHENMFWYRQDPGLGLRLIYFSYDVKMKEKGDIPEGYSVSREKKERFSLILESASTNQTSMYLCASSFGTSGNEQFFGPGTRLTVL.